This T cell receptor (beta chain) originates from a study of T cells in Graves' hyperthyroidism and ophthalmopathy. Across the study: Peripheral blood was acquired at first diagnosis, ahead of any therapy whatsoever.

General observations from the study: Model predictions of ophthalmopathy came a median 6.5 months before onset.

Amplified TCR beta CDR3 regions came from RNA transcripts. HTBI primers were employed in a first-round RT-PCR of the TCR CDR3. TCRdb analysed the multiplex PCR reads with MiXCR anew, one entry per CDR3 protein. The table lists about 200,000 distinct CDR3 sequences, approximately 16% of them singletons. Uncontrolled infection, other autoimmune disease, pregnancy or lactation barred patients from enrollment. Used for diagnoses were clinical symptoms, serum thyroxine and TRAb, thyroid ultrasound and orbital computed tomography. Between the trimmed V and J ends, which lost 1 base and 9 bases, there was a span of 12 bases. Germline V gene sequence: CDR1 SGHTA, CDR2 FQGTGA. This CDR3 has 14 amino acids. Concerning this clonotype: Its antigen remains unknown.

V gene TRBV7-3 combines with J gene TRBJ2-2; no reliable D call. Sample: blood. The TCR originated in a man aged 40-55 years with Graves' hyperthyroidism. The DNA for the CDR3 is TGTGCCAGCAGCTTAATTCCAGATACCAGGGAGCTGTTTTTT. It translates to CASSLIPDTRELFF.